This T cell receptor beta chain was documented in a study of T cell responses to AZD1222 COVID-19 vaccine. Regarding the study as a whole: The study identified only five to seven AZD1222 recipients as seropositive at baseline. Clonal diversity may have been underestimated, and the donors were mostly white British, with more females than males. All repertoire sampling was performed exclusively after the peak T cell response.

Whether given at about 4 or about 12 weeks, second doses were pooled. Assay: immunoSEQ multiplex PCR; the TCRdb copy retains only in-frame clones and omits some. Here the sample spans roughly 70,000 clones, approximately 80% being singletons. CDR1 is SGHVS and CDR2 is FNYEAQ in the germline V gene. CDR3 size: 18 residues. Trimming left V 3 bases short and J 3 bases short, with 20 bases between. A note on this clone: Its target is unknown.

This clonotype was sampled from an adult who received the AZD1222 COVID-19 vaccine. The chain joins TRBV7-6 to TRBJ1-4; D uncertain. Sample: peripheral blood, taken 28 days after the second AZD1222 dose. The CDR3 is CASSLSQIANGANEKLFF. The CDR3 DNA follows: TGTGCCAGCAGCTTGTCACAGATTGCGAATGGGGCTAATGAAAAACTGTTTTTT. The full variable domain, its missing parts supplied by reference TRBV7-6 and TRBJ1-4, is GAGVSQSPRYKVTKRGQDVALRCDPISGHVSLYWYRQALGQGPEFLTYFNYEAQQDKSGLPNDRFSAERPEGSISTLTIQRTEQRDSAMYRCASSLSQIANGANEKLFFGSGTQLSVL.